These 3 T cell receptor beta chains originate from one sample sequenced in a study of blood T cell repertoires in COVID-19. Some clones are missing from TCRdb's copy, which holds only in-frame ones; the method was immunoSEQ multiplex PCR. The repertoire has a few hundred thousand clones, around 80% of them found once; the top ten carry 3.4%. The specimen was peripheral blood. The receptors originated from a young woman with acute or convalescent COVID-19.

This clone has more than one count but fewer than ten. V usage is TRBV6-6 and J usage is TRBJ2-1; 11 bases fit TRBD2. CDR1 is MNHNY, CDR2 SVGAGI, per germline (reference sequence). CDR3 length equals 13 residues. Trimming took 5 bases from V and 9 from J; bases not matched to a gene: 3. The CDR3 nucleotides are TGTGCCAGCAGTCTAGCGGGAGGAGGTGAGCAGTTCTTC. Translation gives CASSLAGGGEQFF.

The V call is TRBV7-6, the J call TRBJ2-3, with 12 bases matching TRBD2. Germline loops: CDR1 SGHVS, CDR2 FNYEAQ. This CDR3 has 17 amino acids. V lost 2 bases to trimming and J lost 1 base; unmatched junction nucleotides: 4. The CDR3: CASSLSLAGGGTDTQYF. CDR3 bases: TGTGCCAGCAGCTTATCCCTAGCGGGAGGGGGCACAGATACGCAGTATTTT.

This rearrangement joins TRBV6-5 to TRBJ2-5; 8 nucleotides align to TRBD2. V dropped 2 bases and J dropped 5; count of bases not matched to a gene: 7. Looked up from germline, CDR1 is MNHEY and CDR2 is SVGAGI. This CDR3 contains 15 residues. The CDR3 nucleotides read TGTGCCAGCAGTTACCAGTCGACTAGCGCCGAGACCCAGTACTTC. Amino acid sequence: CASSYQSTSAETQYF.